This T cell receptor beta chain was sequenced during a study of identical twins. Germline V gene data show CDR1 as KGHSH and CDR2 as LQKENI. The CDR3 loop spans 16 amino acids. Germline trimming cut 3 bases from V and 6 bases from J; bases unmatched to any gene: 12. TCRdb used MiXCR to reprocess the 5' RACE reads, holding one entry per CDR3 protein. The table includes around 680,000 distinct CDR3 sequences, approximately 9% detected once. This sample was shared with a second study, whose subject was yellow fever vaccine responses in identical twins. This second study notes: The authors reported partly convergent, partly personalized vaccine responses in identical twins.

The sequence came from a young woman in good health. The V gene is TRBV18, the J gene TRBJ2-7; 9 nucleotides agree with TRBD2. Sequences were obtained from PBMCs. This CDR3 is CASSPRAAGGPLEQYF. The DNA of the CDR3 is TGTGCCAGCTCACCGCGGGCAGCGGGAGGCCCCCTCGAGCAGTACTTC. The whole variable domain, filled in from reference TRBV18 and TRBJ2-7, reads NAGVMQNPRHLVRRRGQEARLRCSPMKGHSHVYWYRQLPEEGLKFMVYLQKENIIDESGMPKERFSAEFPKEGPSILRIQQVVRGDSAAYFCASSPRAAGGPLEQYFGPGTRLTVT.